This TCR beta chain was recorded in a study of T-cell reconstitution after alpha-beta-depleted transplantation in children. V lost 6 bases to trimming and J lost 0 bases; unmatched junction nucleotides: 3. CDR1 and CDR2 (germline): MNHEY, SVGEGT. The CDR3 contains 15 residues. This sample's TCRbeta library carried unique molecular identifier barcodes. TCRdb used MiXCR to reprocess the PCR reads, holding one entry per CDR3 protein. Among a few hundred thousand distinct CDR3 sequences, 10% were seen once, and the ten largest hold more than 2%. The chain has TRBV6-2 or TRBV6-3 and TRBJ1-5, with 9 bases lining up with TRBD1. Source: PBMCs from the stem cell graft donor, taken from the stem cell graft. The origin of this receptor is a human donor who donated a stem cell graft to a child with acute lymphoblastic leukemia. Here the CDR3 reads CASRNRGLSNQPQHF. The DNA for the CDR3 is TGTGCCAGCAGAAACAGGGGGCTTAGCAATCAGCCCCAGCATTTT.